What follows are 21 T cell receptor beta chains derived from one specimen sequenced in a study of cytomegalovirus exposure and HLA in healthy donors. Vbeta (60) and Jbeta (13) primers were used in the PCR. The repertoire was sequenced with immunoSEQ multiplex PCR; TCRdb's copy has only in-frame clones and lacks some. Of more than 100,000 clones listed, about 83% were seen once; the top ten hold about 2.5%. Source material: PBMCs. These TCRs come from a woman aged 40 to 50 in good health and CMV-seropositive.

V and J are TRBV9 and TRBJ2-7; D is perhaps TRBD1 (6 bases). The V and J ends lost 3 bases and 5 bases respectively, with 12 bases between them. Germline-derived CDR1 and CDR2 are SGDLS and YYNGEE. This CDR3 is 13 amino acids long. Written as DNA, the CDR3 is TGTGCCAGCAGCGGCAAGCACAGGGACGAGCAGTACTTC. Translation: CASSGKHRDEQYF. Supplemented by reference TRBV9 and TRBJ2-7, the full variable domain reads DSGVTQTPKHLITATGQRVTLRCSPRSGDLSVYWYQQSLDQGLQFLIQYYNGEERAKGNILERFSAQQFPDLHSELNLSSLELGDSALYFCASSGKHRDEQYFGPGTRLTVT.

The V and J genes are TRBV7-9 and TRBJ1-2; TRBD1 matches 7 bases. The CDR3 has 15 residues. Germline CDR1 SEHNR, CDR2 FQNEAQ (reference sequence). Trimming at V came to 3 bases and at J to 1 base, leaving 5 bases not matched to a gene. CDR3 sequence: CASSLVAGGNYGYTF. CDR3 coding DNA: TGTGCCAGCAGCTTGGTGGCAGGGGGTAACTATGGCTACACCTTC.

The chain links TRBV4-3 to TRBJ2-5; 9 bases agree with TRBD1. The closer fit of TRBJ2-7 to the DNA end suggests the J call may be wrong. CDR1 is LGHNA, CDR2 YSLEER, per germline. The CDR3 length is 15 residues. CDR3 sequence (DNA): TGCGCCAGCAGCCAATTGGGACAGGGTGGTCACGAGCAGTACTTC. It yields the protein CASSQLGQGGHEQYF.

CDR3 DNA sequence: TGTGCCAGCAGCTTAGGGACAGGGAGGTCGAGCTCCTACAATGAGCAGTTCTTC. This encodes CASSLGTGRSSSYNEQFF. The chain combines TRBV7-6 with TRBJ2-1; 8 bases match TRBD1. The CDR3 is made up of 18 amino acids. Germline V gene lookup returns CDR1 SGHVS and CDR2 FNYEAQ. Trimming removed 1 base from V and 0 bases from J; junction bases left unmatched: 8.

CDR3 nucleotides: TGCAGCGCGACAGGGTGGATGAACACTGAAGCTTTCTTT. Protein product: CSATGWMNTEAFF. J is TRBJ1-1 and V is TRBV29-1; 7 bases map to TRBD1. V shed 7 bases, J shed 0 bases, and the junction held 5 bases outside the gene matches. In germline, CDR1 is SQVTM, CDR2 ANQGSEA. The CDR3 runs 13 residues.

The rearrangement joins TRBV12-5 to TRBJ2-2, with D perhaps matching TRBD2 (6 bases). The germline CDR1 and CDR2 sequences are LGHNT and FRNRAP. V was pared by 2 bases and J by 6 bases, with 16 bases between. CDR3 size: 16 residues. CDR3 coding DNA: TGTGCTAGTGGTTTGCCCGCGCTGACTAGGGCCGGGGAGCTGTTTTTT. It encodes CASGLPALTRAGELFF.

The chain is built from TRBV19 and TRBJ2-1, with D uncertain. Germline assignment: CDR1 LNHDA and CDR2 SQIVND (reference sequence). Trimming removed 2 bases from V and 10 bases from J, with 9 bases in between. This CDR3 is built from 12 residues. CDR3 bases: TGTGCCAGTAGTATAACTAAGGCCGAGCAGTTCTTC. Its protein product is CASSITKAEQFF.

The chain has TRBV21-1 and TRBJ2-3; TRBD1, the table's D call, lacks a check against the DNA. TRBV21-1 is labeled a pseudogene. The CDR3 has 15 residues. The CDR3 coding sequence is TGTGCCAGCAGCAAAGGAGGACAGGGTGAAGATACGCAGTATTTT. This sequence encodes CASSKGGQGEDTQYF.

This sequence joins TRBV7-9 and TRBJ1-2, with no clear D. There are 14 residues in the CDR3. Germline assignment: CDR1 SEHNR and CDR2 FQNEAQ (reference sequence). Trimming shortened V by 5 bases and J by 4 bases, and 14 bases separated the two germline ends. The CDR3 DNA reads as TGTGCCAGCAGCCCCCCCCGAAGCTTCTATGGCTACACCTTC. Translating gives CASSPPRSFYGYTF.

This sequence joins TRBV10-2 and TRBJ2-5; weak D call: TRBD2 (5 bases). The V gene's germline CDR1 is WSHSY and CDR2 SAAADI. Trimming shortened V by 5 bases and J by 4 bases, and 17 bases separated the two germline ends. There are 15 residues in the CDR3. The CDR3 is CASSKDADLGETQYF. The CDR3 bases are TGCGCCAGCAGTAAAGATGCGGACTTGGGAGAGACCCAGTACTTC.

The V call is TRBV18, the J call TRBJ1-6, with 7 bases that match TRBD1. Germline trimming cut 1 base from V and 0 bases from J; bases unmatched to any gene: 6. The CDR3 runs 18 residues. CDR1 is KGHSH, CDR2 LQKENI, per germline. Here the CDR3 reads CASSPQRGGNSYNSPLHF. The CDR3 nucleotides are TGTGCCAGCTCACCACAGAGAGGGGGCAACTCCTATAATTCACCCCTCCACTTT. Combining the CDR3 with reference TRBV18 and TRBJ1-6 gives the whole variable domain NAGVMQNPRHLVRRRGQEARLRCSPMKGHSHVYWYRQLPEEGLKFMVYLQKENIIDESGMPKERFSAEFPKEGPSILRIQQVVRGDSAAYFCASSPQRGGNSYNSPLHFGNGTRLTVT.

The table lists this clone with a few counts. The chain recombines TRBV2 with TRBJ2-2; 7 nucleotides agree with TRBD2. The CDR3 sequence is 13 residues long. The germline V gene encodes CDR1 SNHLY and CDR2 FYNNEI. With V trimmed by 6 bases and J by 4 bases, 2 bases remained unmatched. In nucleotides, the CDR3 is TGTGCCAGCAGAGCGGGGCGCACCGGGGAGCTGTTTTTT. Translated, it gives CASRAGRTGELFF.

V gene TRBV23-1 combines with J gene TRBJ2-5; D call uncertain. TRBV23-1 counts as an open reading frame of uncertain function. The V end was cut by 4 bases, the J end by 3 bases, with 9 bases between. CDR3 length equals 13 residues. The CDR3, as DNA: TGCGCCAGCAGTCTTTTTCGCGAAGAGACCCAGTACTTC. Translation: CASSLFREETQYF.

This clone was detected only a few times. The CDR3 loop reads CATSIKGGVAEAFF. The CDR3 region has the DNA TGTGCCACCAGCATAAAGGGGGGGGTCGCTGAAGCTTTCTTT. This chain joins TRBV15 and TRBJ1-1; D perhaps matches TRBD1 (6 bases). Between the trimmed V and J ends, which lost 4 bases and 6 bases, there was a span of 15 bases. Germline assignment: CDR1 LNHNV and CDR2 YYDKDF (reference sequence). CDR3 length equals 14 residues. Full variable domain (missing parts from reference TRBV15 and TRBJ1-1): DAMVIQNPRYQVTQFGKPVTLSCSQTLNHNVMYWYQQKSSQAPKLLFHYYDKDFNNEADTPDNFQSRRPNTSFCFLDIRSPGLGDTAMYLCATSIKGGVAEAFFGQGTRLTVV.

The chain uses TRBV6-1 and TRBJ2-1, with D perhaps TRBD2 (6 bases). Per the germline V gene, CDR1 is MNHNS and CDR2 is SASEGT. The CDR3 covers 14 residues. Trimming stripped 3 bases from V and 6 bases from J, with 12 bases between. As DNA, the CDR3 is TGTGCCAGCAGTGACGGGAGCATAAGCAATGAGCAGTTCTTC. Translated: CASSDGSISNEQFF.

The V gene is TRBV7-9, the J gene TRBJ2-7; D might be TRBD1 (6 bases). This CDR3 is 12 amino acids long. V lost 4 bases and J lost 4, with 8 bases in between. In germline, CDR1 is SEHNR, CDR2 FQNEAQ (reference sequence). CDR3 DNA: TGTGCCAGCAGCTCGCAGGGGTACGAGCAGTACTTC. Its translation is CASSSQGYEQYF.

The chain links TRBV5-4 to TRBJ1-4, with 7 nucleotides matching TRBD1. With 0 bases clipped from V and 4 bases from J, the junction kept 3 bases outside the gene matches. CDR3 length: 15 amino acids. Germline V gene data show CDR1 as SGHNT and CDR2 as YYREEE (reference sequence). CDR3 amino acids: CASSLAAGGNEKLFF. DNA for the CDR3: TGTGCCAGCAGCTTGGCGGCAGGGGGTAATGAAAAACTGTTTTTT.

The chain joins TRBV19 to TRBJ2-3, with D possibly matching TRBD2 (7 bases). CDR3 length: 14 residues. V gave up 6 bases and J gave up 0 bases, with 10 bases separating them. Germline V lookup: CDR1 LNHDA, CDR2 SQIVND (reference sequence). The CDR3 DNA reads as TGTGCCAGTAGGGCGGGGGCTAGCACAGATACGCAGTATTTT. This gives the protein CASRAGASTDTQYF. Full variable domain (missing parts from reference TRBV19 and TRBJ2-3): DGGITQSPKYLFRKEGQNVTLSCEQNLNHDAMYWYRQDPGQGLRLIYYSQIVNDFQKGDIAEGYSVSREKKESFPLTVTSAQKNPTAFYLCASRAGASTDTQYFGPGTRLTVL.

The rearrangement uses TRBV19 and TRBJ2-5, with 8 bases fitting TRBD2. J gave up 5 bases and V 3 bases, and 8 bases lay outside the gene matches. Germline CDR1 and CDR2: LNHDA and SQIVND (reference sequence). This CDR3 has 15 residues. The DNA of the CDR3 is TGTGCCAGTAGTATCGGAGCGGGAGTAGGGGAGACCCAGTACTTC. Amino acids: CASSIGAGVGETQYF. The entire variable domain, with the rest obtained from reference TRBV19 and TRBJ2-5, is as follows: DGGITQSPKYLFRKEGQNVTLSCEQNLNHDAMYWYRQDPGQGLRLIYYSQIVNDFQKGDIAEGYSVSREKKESFPLTVTSAQKNPTAFYLCASSIGAGVGETQYFGPGTRLLVL.

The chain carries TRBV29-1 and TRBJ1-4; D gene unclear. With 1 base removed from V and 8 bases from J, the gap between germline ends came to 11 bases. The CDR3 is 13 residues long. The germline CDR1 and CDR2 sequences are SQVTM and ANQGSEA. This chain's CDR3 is CSVEVAEGEKLFF. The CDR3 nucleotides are TGCAGCGTTGAAGTGGCAGAGGGAGAAAAACTGTTTTTT.

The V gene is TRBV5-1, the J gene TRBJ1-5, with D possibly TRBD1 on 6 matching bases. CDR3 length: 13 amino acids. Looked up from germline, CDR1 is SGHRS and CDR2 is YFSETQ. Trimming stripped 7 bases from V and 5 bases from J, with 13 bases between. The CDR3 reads CASPLGGHQPQHF. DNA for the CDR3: TGCGCCAGCCCCCTCGGGGGGCATCAGCCCCAGCATTTT.